This T cell receptor (beta chain) stems from a study of identical twins. Broader study findings: Weaker excess sharing between twins was seen in beta out-of-frame sequences.

Carrying unique molecular identifiers, the cDNA also gained a universal primer site through template switching. TCRdb passed the 5' RACE reads through MiXCR, listing each CDR3 protein once. The repertoire holds 1.5 million to 2 million distinct CDR3 sequences, less than 35% seen once, with more than 0.25% in the top ten. A remark on this clonotype: The target antigen is unknown. Compared with germline, one end of the junction differs, possibly owing to a read error.

This CDR3 is 14 amino acids long. CDR1 and CDR2 from the germline V gene are SGDLS and YYNGEE. Sequencing input: cord blood. The J gene is TRBJ2-7, the V gene TRBV9; a weak D match, TRBD1 (6 bases). This receptor was taken from a newborn girl in good health. CDR3 sequence reads: CASSVTPGAYERYF. The DNA for the CDR3 is TGTGCCAGCAGCGTAACACCAGGGGCCTACGAGCGGTACTTC.